What follows are 19 T cell receptor beta chains derived from one specimen sequenced in a study of cytomegalovirus exposure and HLA in healthy donors. Vbeta (60) and Jbeta (13) primers were used in the PCR. Using immunoSEQ multiplex PCR, the repertoire was profiled, and TCRdb retains in-frame clones only, with some absent. The sample lists about 210,000 clones; over 80% were seen once. The sequencing sample was made of PBMCs. The receptor source for this set is a man between 35 and 55 years old in good health and CMV-seropositive.

This chain joins TRBV9 and TRBJ2-1, with 13 bases identical to TRBD2. CDR1 SGDLS and CDR2 YYNGEE come from the germline V gene. CDR3 length: 16 residues. V dropped 4 bases and J dropped 7; count of bases not matched to a gene: 8. In DNA form, the CDR3 reads TGTGCCAGCAGCACCCAACTAGCGGGAGGGGGGAATGAGCAGTTCTTC. Translated: CASSTQLAGGGNEQFF.

The V and J genes are TRBV5-1 and TRBJ2-5; D is uncertain. This CDR3 is 15 amino acids long. The germline V and J ends were trimmed by 0 bases and 0 bases, with 9 bases remaining between them. The germline V gene has CDR1 SGHRS and CDR2 YFSETQ. CDR3 coding DNA: TGCGCCAGCAGCTTGGGAACACCCCACCAAGAGACCCAGTACTTC. Protein: CASSLGTPHQETQYF.

This clone was counted a few times. This chain uses TRBV2 with TRBJ2-3; 9 bases are shared with TRBD1. J lost 2 bases, V lost 5 bases, and 5 bases had no gene match. CDR3 length: 15 residues. Germline V lookup: CDR1 SNHLY, CDR2 FYNNEI. Written as DNA, the CDR3 is TGTGCCAGCAGTCTAGGACAGGGGTACACAGATACGCAGTATTTT. This translates into CASSLGQGYTDTQYF. Combining the CDR3 with reference TRBV2 and TRBJ2-3 gives the whole variable domain EPEVTQTPSHQVTQMGQEVILRCVPISNHLYFYWYRQILGQKVEFLVSFYNNEISEKSEIFDDQFSVERPDGSNFTLKIRSTKLEDSAMYFCASSLGQGYTDTQYFGPGTRLTVL.

This chain joins TRBV7-6 and TRBJ1-1; a weak D match, TRBD1 (5 bases). Germline CDR1 SGHVS, CDR2 FNYEAQ. V lost 6 bases to trimming and J lost 1 base, with 9 bases between them. The CDR3 contains 13 residues. CDR3 DNA sequence: TGTGCCAGCAGGCTACAGGAGAACACTGAAGCTTTCTTT. It yields the protein CASRLQENTEAFF.

V usage is TRBV6-1 and J usage is TRBJ2-3; D possibly corresponds to TRBD2 (6 bases). Germline V gene sequence: CDR1 MNHNS, CDR2 SASEGT. This CDR3 is built from 15 residues. V lost 8 bases to trimming and J lost 4 bases, with 19 bases between them. CDR3: CASGPREYRPDTQYF. The CDR3 DNA sequence: TGTGCCAGCGGACCACGGGAGTACAGACCAGATACGCAGTATTTT.

The rearrangement joins TRBV5-4 to TRBJ2-7; 8 positions agree with TRBD1. J gave up 0 bases and V 4 bases, and 3 bases lay outside the gene matches. CDR3 size: 14 residues. Germline loops: CDR1 SGHNT, CDR2 YYREEE (reference sequence). This CDR3 reads CASSQDRVSYEQYV. For the CDR3, the DNA is TGTGCCAGCAGCCAGGACAGGGTCTCCTACGAGCAGTACGTC.

This clone appeared a few times. The chain couples TRBV2 to TRBJ2-5; 8 positions match TRBD2. Trimming took 2 bases from V and 2 from J; bases not matched to a gene: 1. The germline gives CDR1 SNHLY, CDR2 FYNNEI. CDR3 length: 14 residues. The CDR3 protein is CASSELAGQETQYF. In DNA, the CDR3 is TGTGCCAGCAGTGAACTAGCGGGTCAAGAGACCCAGTACTTC.

The chain employs TRBV7-6 and TRBJ2-1, with 10 positions matching TRBD2. The CDR3 length is 15 residues. V trimming: 0 bases; J trimming: 8 bases; junction bases outside the gene matches: 4. Germline V CDR1 and CDR2: SGHVS, FNYEAQ. In DNA form, the CDR3 reads TGTGCCAGCAGCTTAGCCGTAGCGGGAGGTCATGAGCAGTTCTTC. Protein: CASSLAVAGGHEQFF.

V gene TRBV19 combines with J gene TRBJ1-5; D gene unclear. The CDR3 covers 14 residues. Trimming cost V 7 bases and J 0 bases, with 10 bases left between them. Germline loops: CDR1 LNHDA, CDR2 SQIVND (reference sequence). CDR3 amino acids: CASMGAHSNQPQHF. In DNA, the CDR3 is TGTGCCAGTATGGGAGCCCATAGCAATCAGCCCCAGCATTTT.

The chain links TRBV13 to TRBJ2-7, with 10 bases identical to TRBD2. CDR3 size: 13 residues. Trimming removed 8 bases from V and 7 bases from J; junction bases left unmatched: 8. CDR1 and CDR2 (germline): PRHDT, FYEKMQ (reference sequence). This CDR3 is CASALAGAREQYV. The CDR3 region has the DNA TGTGCCAGCGCCCTAGCGGGAGCTAGGGAGCAGTACGTC.

The V call is TRBV29-1, the J call TRBJ2-2; D might be TRBD1 (5 bases). This CDR3 is 14 amino acids long. V was pared by 2 bases and J by 3 bases, with 10 bases between. Germline lookup yields CDR1 SQVTM and CDR2 ANQGSEA. The CDR3 coding sequence is TGCAGCGTTGAACAGGGCTGGGACACCGGGGAGCTGTTTTTT. Its protein product is CSVEQGWDTGELFF.

This clone has just one count. The chain couples TRBV29-1 to TRBJ2-1; 9 bases map to TRBD1. The CDR3 runs 13 residues. Germline trimming cut 4 bases from V and 4 bases from J; bases unmatched to any gene: 2. The V gene's germline CDR1 is SQVTM and CDR2 ANQGSEA. The chain's CDR3 is CSVGDRGYNEQFF. Here the CDR3 DNA reads TGCAGCGTTGGTGACAGGGGGTACAATGAGCAGTTCTTC.

This clone was found once. The J gene is TRBJ2-1, the V gene TRBV6-5; 7 nucleotides align to TRBD2. The CDR3 covers 15 residues. The V and J ends lost 3 bases and 8 bases, in that order; junction bases with no gene match: 10. CDR1 is MNHEY, CDR2 SVGAGI, per germline. CDR3 DNA: TGTGCCAGCAGTTATGACCGCGGGAGATCCGATGAGCAGTTCTTC. Protein product: CASSYDRGRSDEQFF.

This rearrangement joins TRBV13 to TRBJ2-3; 7 bases map to TRBD1. J was trimmed by 2 bases and V by 2 bases; bases with no gene match: 10. The CDR3 spans 17 residues. CDR1 PRHDT and CDR2 FYEKMQ come from the germline V gene (reference sequence). CDR3 loop: CASSLLRKGGTTDTQYF. The CDR3 DNA sequence: TGTGCCAGCAGCTTATTGCGAAAAGGGGGCACCACAGATACGCAGTATTTT.

This chain connects TRBV27 to TRBJ1-2; D remains ambiguous. The CDR3 runs to 13 residues. In germline, CDR1 is MNHEY, CDR2 SMNVEV (reference sequence). The V and J ends lost 4 bases and 2 bases respectively, with 8 bases between them. This CDR3 is CASSSGGNYGYTF. The CDR3 nucleotides read TGTGCCAGCAGTTCCGGCGGAAACTATGGCTACACCTTC.

The chain recombines TRBV2 with TRBJ1-5, with 8 positions matching TRBD1. The germline gives CDR1 SNHLY, CDR2 FYNNEI. V shed 2 bases, J shed 7 bases, and the junction held 10 bases outside the gene matches. The CDR3 runs 16 residues. CDR3 sequence reads: CASSEYGRGLGQPQHF. The CDR3 DNA sequence: TGTGCCAGCAGTGAATATGGCAGGGGGCTGGGACAGCCCCAGCATTTT. Filled out from reference TRBV2 and TRBJ1-5, the complete variable domain reads EPEVTQTPSHQVTQMGQEVILRCVPISNHLYFYWYRQILGQKVEFLVSFYNNEISEKSEIFDDQFSVERPDGSNFTLKIRSTKLEDSAMYFCASSEYGRGLGQPQHFGDGTRLSIL.

The rearrangement uses TRBV7-2 and TRBJ2-7; 8 nucleotides agree with TRBD2. Germline-derived CDR1 and CDR2 are SGHTA and FQGNSA. This CDR3 is built from 16 residues. Trimming took 4 bases from V and 6 from J; bases not matched to a gene: 14. CDR3 DNA sequence: TGTGCCAGCAGCTCAACCCTAGCGGGTCCTCAATCCGAGCAGTACGTC. This encodes CASSSTLAGPQSEQYV.

The sample holds one count of this clone. This sequence joins TRBV6-6 and TRBJ2-4; TRBD1 agrees at 7 bases. Germline V gene sequence: CDR1 MNHNY, CDR2 SVGAGI (reference sequence). With 7 bases clipped from V and 6 bases from J, the junction kept 9 bases outside the gene matches. The CDR3 has 14 residues. The CDR3 DNA reads TGTGCCAGCAACCCGGGACAGACGGTAAACATTCAGTACTTC. This gives the protein CASNPGQTVNIQYF.

This chain connects TRBV6-5 to TRBJ1-2, with no clear D. Germline CDR1 MNHEY, CDR2 SVGAGI. This CDR3 has 14 residues. The V and J ends lost 0 bases and 7 bases respectively, with 12 bases between them. CDR3: CASSYSRREGGYTF. The CDR3 nucleotides are TGTGCCAGCAGTTACTCGAGAAGGGAGGGTGGCTACACCTTC.